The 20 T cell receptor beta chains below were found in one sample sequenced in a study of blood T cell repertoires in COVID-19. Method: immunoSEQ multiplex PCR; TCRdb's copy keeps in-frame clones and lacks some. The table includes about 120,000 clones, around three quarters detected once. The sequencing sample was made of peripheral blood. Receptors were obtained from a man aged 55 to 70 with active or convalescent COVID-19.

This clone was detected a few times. The CDR3 DNA reads as TGCGCCAGCAGCCTTGGAGGGCAGCAGATTCAGCCCCAGCATTTT. Encoded protein: CASSLGGQQIQPQHF. The J gene is TRBJ1-5, the V gene TRBV4-1; D unclear. V lost 4 bases and J 6 bases, leaving 16 bases between the germline ends. The germline CDR1 and CDR2 sequences are MGHRA and YSYEKL. This CDR3 has 15 residues.

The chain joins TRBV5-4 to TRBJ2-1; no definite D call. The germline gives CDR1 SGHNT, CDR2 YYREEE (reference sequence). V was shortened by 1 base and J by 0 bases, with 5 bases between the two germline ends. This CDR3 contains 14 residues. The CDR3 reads CASSLPPSYNEQFF. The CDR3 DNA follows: TGTGCCAGCAGCTTGCCTCCCTCCTACAATGAGCAGTTCTTC.

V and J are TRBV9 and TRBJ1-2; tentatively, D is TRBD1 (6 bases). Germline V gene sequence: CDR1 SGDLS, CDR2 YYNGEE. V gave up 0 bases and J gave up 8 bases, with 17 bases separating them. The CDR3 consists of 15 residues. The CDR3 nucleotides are TGTGCCAGCAGCGTAGATTTAGAGGGACATCGGGGCTACACCTTC. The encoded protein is CASSVDLEGHRGYTF.

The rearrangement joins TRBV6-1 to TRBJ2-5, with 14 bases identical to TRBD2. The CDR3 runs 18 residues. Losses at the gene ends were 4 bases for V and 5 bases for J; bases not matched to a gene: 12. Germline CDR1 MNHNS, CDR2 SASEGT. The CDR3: CASSAPGTSGRGGETQYF. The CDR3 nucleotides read TGTGCCAGCAGTGCCCCCGGGACTAGCGGGAGAGGGGGGGAGACCCAGTACTTC.

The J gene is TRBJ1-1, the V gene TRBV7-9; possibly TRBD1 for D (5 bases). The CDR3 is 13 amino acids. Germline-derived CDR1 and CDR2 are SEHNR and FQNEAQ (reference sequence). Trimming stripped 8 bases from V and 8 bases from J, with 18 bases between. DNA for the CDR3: TGTGCCAGCGGACTAAACGGGGGGTCAGAAGCTTTCTTT. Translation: CASGLNGGSEAFF.

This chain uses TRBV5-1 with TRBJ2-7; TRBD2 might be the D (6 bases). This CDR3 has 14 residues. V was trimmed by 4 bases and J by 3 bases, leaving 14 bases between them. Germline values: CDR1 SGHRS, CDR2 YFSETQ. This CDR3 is CASSLRLEHYEQYF. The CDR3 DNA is TGCGCCAGCAGCCTCCGACTAGAGCACTACGAGCAGTACTTC.

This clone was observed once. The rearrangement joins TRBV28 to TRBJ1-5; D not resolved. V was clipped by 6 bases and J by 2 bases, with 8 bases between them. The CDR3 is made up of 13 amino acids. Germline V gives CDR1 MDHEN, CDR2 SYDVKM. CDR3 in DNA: TGTGCCAGCAGCCCGGGTGGCAATCAGCCCCAGCATTTT. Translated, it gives CASSPGGNQPQHF. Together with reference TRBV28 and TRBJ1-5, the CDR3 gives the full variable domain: DVKVTQSSRYLVKRTGEKVFLECVQDMDHENMFWYRQDPGLGLRLIYFSYDVKMKEKGDIPEGYSVSREKKERFSLILESASTNQTSMYLCASSPGGNQPQHFGDGTRLSIL.

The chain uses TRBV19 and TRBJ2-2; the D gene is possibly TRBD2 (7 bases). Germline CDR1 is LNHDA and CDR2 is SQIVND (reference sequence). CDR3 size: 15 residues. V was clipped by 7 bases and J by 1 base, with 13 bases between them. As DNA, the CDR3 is TGTGCCAGTACCCGAGGGGGGGAGAACACCGGGGAGCTGTTTTTT. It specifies CASTRGGENTGELFF.

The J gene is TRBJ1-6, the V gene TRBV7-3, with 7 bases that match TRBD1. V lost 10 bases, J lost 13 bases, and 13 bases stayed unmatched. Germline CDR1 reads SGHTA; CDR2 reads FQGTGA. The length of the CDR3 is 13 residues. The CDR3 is CATSRDSRSPLHF. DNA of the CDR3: TGTGCCACCTCCCGGGACAGCCGGTCCCCCCTCCACTTT.

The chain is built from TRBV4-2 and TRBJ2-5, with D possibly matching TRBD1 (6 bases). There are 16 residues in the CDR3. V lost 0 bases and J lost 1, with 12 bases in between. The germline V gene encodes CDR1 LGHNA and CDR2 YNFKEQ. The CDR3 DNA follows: TGTGCCAGCAGCCAAGAACCCTACAGGGCCCAAGAGACCCAGTACTTC. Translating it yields CASSQEPYRAQETQYF.

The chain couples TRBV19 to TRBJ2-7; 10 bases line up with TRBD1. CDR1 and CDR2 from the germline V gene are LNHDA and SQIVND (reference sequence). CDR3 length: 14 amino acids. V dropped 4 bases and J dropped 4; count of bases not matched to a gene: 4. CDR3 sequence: CASSRQGATYEQYF. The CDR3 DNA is TGTGCCAGTAGTAGACAGGGGGCAACGTACGAGCAGTACTTC.

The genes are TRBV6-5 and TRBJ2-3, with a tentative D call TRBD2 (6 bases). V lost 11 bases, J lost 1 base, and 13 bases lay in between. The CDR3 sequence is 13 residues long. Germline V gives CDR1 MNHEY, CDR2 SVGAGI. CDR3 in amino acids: CAVPGVGTDTQYF. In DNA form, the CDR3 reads TGTGCCGTTCCGGGAGTCGGCACAGATACGCAGTATTTT.

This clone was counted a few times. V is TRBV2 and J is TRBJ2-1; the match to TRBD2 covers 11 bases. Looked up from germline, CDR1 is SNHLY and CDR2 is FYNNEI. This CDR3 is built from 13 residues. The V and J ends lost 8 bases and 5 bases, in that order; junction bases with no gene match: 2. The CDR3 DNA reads TGTGCCAGCGGGGGACTAGCGGACAATGAGCAGTTCTTC. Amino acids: CASGGLADNEQFF.

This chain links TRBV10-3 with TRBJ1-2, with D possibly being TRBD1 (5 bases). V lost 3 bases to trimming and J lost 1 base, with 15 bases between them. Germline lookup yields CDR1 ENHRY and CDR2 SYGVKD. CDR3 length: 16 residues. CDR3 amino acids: CAISDWRQIINYGYTF. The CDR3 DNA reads TGTGCCATCAGTGATTGGAGACAGATTATTAACTATGGCTACACCTTC.

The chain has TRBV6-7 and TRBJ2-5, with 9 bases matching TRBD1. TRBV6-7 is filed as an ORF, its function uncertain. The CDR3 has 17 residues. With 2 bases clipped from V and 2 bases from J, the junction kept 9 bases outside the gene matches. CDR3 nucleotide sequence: TGTGCCAGCAGTTACATAGGACAGGGGCCCCTTCAAGAGACCCAGTACTTC. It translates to CASSYIGQGPLQETQYF.

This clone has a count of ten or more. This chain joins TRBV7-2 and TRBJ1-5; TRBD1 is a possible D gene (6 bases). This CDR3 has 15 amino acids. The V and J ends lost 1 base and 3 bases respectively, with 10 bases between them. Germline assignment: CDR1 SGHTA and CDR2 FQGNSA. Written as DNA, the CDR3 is TGTGCCAGCAGCTTAGAGACAGGTTCCAATCAGCCCCAGCATTTT. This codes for CASSLETGSNQPQHF.

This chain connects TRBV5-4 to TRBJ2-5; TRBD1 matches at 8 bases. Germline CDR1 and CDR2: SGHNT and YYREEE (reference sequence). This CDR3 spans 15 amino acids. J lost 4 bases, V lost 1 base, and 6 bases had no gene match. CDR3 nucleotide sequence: TGTGCCAGCAGCTTGCAGGGGGCGCAAAGAGAGACCCAGTACTTC. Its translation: CASSLQGAQRETQYF.

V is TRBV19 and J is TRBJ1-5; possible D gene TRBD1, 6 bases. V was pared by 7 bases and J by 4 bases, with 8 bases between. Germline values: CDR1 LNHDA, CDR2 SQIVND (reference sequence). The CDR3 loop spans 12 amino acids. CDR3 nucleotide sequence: TGTGCCAGTACTAGGGGGAATCAGCCCCAGCATTTT. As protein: CASTRGNQPQHF.

In DNA form, the CDR3 reads TGTGCCATCAGACCAACTAGCGGGAGGGATACAGATACGCAGTATTTT. The encoded protein is CAIRPTSGRDTDTQYF. V gene TRBV10-3 combines with J gene TRBJ2-3; 13 positions match TRBD2. The V gene's germline CDR1 is ENHRY and CDR2 SYGVKD. This CDR3 comprises 16 residues. The junction had 6 bases not matched to a gene; V was cut back by 6 bases and J by 3 bases.

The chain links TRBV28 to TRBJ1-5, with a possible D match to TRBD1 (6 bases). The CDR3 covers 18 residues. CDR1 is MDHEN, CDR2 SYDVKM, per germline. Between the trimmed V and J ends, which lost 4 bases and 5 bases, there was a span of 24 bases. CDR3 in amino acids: CASSSPGHQRGRDQPQHF. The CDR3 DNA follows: TGTGCCAGCAGTTCGCCGGGACACCAGAGAGGTCGTGATCAGCCCCAGCATTTT.